The 22 T cell receptor beta chains below all came from one sample that was sequenced in a study of shared clonotypes between healthy human individuals. Clones were sequenced by immunoSEQ multiplex PCR, and TCRdb holds only the in-frame ones, with some missing. The sample carries more than 2,000,000 clones, 90% to 95% recorded once. Sequenced input: naive CD4+ T cells from PBMCs. The subset denotes: CD45RA+ positively selected. Receptor source: a man aged 18 to 29 in good health. Some clones in this sample may be carry-over from other donors' samples.

V and J are TRBV5-1 and TRBJ2-6; no clear D. The CDR3 runs to 16 residues. Germline V gene data show CDR1 as SGHRS and CDR2 as YFSETQ. Trimming shortened V by 1 base and J by 1 base, and 9 bases separated the two germline ends. The CDR3 region is CASSLLAVSGANVLTF. In nucleotides, the CDR3 is TGCGCCAGCAGCTTGCTCGCAGTATCTGGGGCCAACGTCCTGACTTTC.

The chain has TRBV5-1 and TRBJ1-2, with a weak D call TRBD1 (6 bases). The CDR3 spans 14 residues. Trimming left V 0 bases short and J 6 bases short, with 12 bases between. Germline V CDR1 and CDR2: SGHRS, YFSETQ. In DNA, the CDR3 is TGCGCCAGCAGCTTGGCGCAGGGGCCGGATGGCTACACCTTC. Encoded protein: CASSLAQGPDGYTF.

This clone was observed a few times. The chain recombines TRBV10-3 with TRBJ1-1, with 8 bases lining up with TRBD1. Germline assignment: CDR1 ENHRY and CDR2 SYGVKD. The CDR3 is 13 amino acids. The V segment lost 10 bases and the J segment 5 bases; nucleotides outside the gene matches: 9. CDR3 sequence reads: CATTDREWTEAFF. The CDR3 bases are TGTGCCACAACGGACAGGGAATGGACTGAAGCTTTCTTT.

In DNA, the CDR3 is TGCGCCAGCAGCTTTACAGGGGAAATAACTGAAGCTTTCTTT. Amino acid sequence: CASSFTGEITEAFF. The V call is TRBV5-1, the J call TRBJ1-1, with 7 nucleotides matching TRBD1. Germline CDR1 and CDR2: SGHRS and YFSETQ. Trimming removed 2 bases from V and 5 bases from J; junction bases left unmatched: 6. The CDR3 covers 14 residues.

This CDR3 reads CASSVATGMGQGFTDTQYF. DNA of the CDR3: TGTGCCAGCAGCGTAGCTACTGGAATGGGACAGGGGTTTACAGATACGCAGTATTTT. This chain uses TRBV9 with TRBJ2-3; 10 bases align to TRBD1. The CDR3 is 19 residues long. Germline CDR1 and CDR2: SGDLS and YYNGEE. Losses at the gene ends were 0 bases for V and 3 bases for J; bases not matched to a gene: 13.

This clone was picked up one time. The rearrangement uses TRBV11-2 and TRBJ2-7; no definite D call. The CDR3 has 11 amino acids. Germline CDR1 reads SGHAT; CDR2 reads FQNNGV. With 6 bases removed from V and 3 bases from J, the gap between germline ends came to 6 bases. The CDR3 DNA reads TGTGCCAGCAGAAGCTTCTACGAGCAGTACTTC. Translation gives CASRSFYEQYF. The full variable domain, completed using reference TRBV11-2 and TRBJ2-7, is EAGVAQSPRYKIIEKRQSVAFWCNPISGHATLYWYQQILGQGPKLLIQFQNNGVVDDSQLPKDRFSAERLKGVDSTLKIQPAKLEDSAVYLCASRSFYEQYFGPGTRLTVT.

The rearrangement links TRBV7-9 to TRBJ2-7; maybe TRBD2 (5 bases). Germline loops: CDR1 SEHNR, CDR2 FQNEAQ (reference sequence). The germline V and J ends were trimmed by 1 base and 2 bases, with 15 bases remaining between them. This CDR3 is built from 16 residues. DNA for the CDR3: TGTGCCAGCAGCTTAGGAGGGCCCAGTACCCCCTACGAGCAGTACTTC. Amino acid sequence: CASSLGGPSTPYEQYF.

The gene calls are TRBV5-4 and TRBJ1-2, with 8 bases fitting TRBD1. This CDR3 comprises 14 residues. Germline V gene lookup returns CDR1 SGHNT and CDR2 YYREEE (reference sequence). The V segment lost 5 bases and the J segment 4 bases; nucleotides outside the gene matches: 7. The CDR3 region is CASRWTGKSYGYTF. CDR3 in DNA: TGTGCCAGCAGGTGGACAGGGAAGTCCTATGGCTACACCTTC.

The chain has TRBV5-6 and TRBJ1-2, with D tentatively TRBD1 (5 bases). Germline lookup yields CDR1 SGHDT and CDR2 YYEEEE. V was clipped by 0 bases and J by 3 bases, with 12 bases between them. The CDR3 runs to 15 residues. Here the CDR3 reads CASSLEGLGDYGYTF. The CDR3 DNA reads TGTGCCAGCAGCTTGGAAGGTCTGGGGGACTATGGCTACACCTTC. Looking up the rest from reference TRBV5-6 and TRBJ1-2 gives the full variable domain: DAGVTQSPTHLIKTRGQQVTLRCSPKSGHDTVSWYQQALGQGPQFIFQYYEEEERQRGNFPDRFSGHQFPNYSSELNVNALLLGDSALYLCASSLEGLGDYGYTFGSGTRLTVV.

V gene TRBV25-1 combines with J gene TRBJ2-5; 11 nucleotides line up with TRBD1. Germline V gene sequence: CDR1 MGHDK, CDR2 SYGVNS. This CDR3 has 16 amino acids. V shed 3 bases and J 5 bases; nucleotides not matched to a gene: 8. CDR3 sequence reads: CASSDTGTGGAETQYF. The CDR3 nucleotides are TGTGCCAGCAGTGACACCGGGACAGGGGGTGCGGAGACCCAGTACTTC.

V and J are TRBV2 and TRBJ2-7; 8 bases align to TRBD1. Germline CDR1 SNHLY, CDR2 FYNNEI. V shed 8 bases and J 6 bases; nucleotides not matched to a gene: 9. The CDR3 sequence is 13 residues long. CDR3 sequence (DNA): TGTGCCAGCCGGCTTCGGACAGGGTCCGAGCAGTACTTC. It specifies CASRLRTGSEQYF.

This chain joins TRBV30 and TRBJ1-2, with D perhaps TRBD1 (5 bases). The V gene lost 3 bases and the J gene lost 2 bases, with 19 bases spanning the gap. CDR3 length: 16 residues. The germline gives CDR1 GTSNPN, CDR2 SVGIG (reference sequence). The CDR3 region is CAWRAPTGRGNYGYTF. CDR3 nucleotide sequence: TGTGCCTGGAGGGCCCCCACCGGGAGGGGAAACTATGGCTACACCTTC.

The chain joins TRBV10-2 to TRBJ1-6; D is unclear. Trimming removed 8 bases at V and 10 bases at J, with 15 bases between. The CDR3 has 13 amino acids. Germline V gene data show CDR1 as WSHSY and CDR2 as SAAADI. CDR3 in amino acids: CASLTSGASPLHF. Here the CDR3 DNA reads TGCGCCAGCCTCACGTCAGGAGCATCACCCCTCCACTTT.

The rearrangement joins TRBV4-2 to TRBJ2-1, with 11 bases matching TRBD2. The germline V gene has CDR1 LGHNA and CDR2 YNFKEQ. Unmatched junction bases numbered 18, after V lost 3 bases and J lost 8 bases. The CDR3 spans 19 residues. CDR3 loop: CASSQRLTSPGLADYEQFF. DNA of the CDR3: TGTGCCAGCAGCCAGAGATTGACCTCACCGGGACTAGCGGACTATGAGCAGTTCTTC.

The genes are TRBV4-3 and TRBJ2-1; D not resolved. This CDR3 is built from 17 residues. Between the trimmed V and J ends, which lost 4 bases and 0 bases, there was a span of 16 bases. Germline V lookup: CDR1 LGHNA, CDR2 YSLEER. The CDR3 DNA is TGCGCCAGCAGCCCCACCCCGGGCCAAAGCTCCTACAATGAGCAGTTCTTC. As protein: CASSPTPGQSSYNEQFF.

This clone turned up a few times. The rearrangement links TRBV19 to TRBJ1-3, with D possibly matching TRBD1 (5 bases). The germline V and J ends were trimmed by 5 bases and 3 bases, with 11 bases remaining between them. CDR1 and CDR2 (germline): LNHDA, SQIVND (reference sequence). This CDR3 spans 14 amino acids. The CDR3 sequence is CASSLRQYGNTIYF. The CDR3 DNA reads TGTGCCAGTAGTCTACGACAGTATGGAAACACCATATATTTT.

The chain combines TRBV7-3 with TRBJ2-5; D possibly corresponds to TRBD1 (6 bases). Germline V gene data show CDR1 as SGHTA and CDR2 as FQGTGA. The CDR3 covers 16 residues. Trimming shortened V by 2 bases and J by 5 bases, and 18 bases separated the two germline ends. The CDR3 sequence is CASSLGVQGRGETQYF. CDR3 DNA: TGTGCCAGCAGCTTAGGAGTCCAGGGGAGAGGGGAGACCCAGTACTTC.

This clone was recorded only once. The V call is TRBV23-1, the J call TRBJ2-3, with D possibly matching TRBD2 (6 bases). TRBV23-1 is labeled an ORF, and its function is uncertain. Trimming stripped 4 bases from V and 2 bases from J, with 16 bases between. The CDR3 is made up of 16 amino acids. CDR3 residues: CASSPGTRLNTDTQYF. The CDR3 nucleotides read TGCGCCAGCAGTCCCGGGACTCGATTGAACACAGATACGCAGTATTTT.

The rearrangement joins TRBV5-1 to TRBJ2-7; D might be TRBD1 or TRBD2, each matching 6 bases. CDR1 and CDR2 from the germline V gene are SGHRS and YFSETQ. V shed 6 bases and J shed 2 bases, with 12 bases lying between them. This CDR3 comprises 13 residues. The CDR3 nucleotides read TGCGCCAGCAACGAGGGGGGTGCCTACGAGCAGTACTTC. This translates into CASNEGGAYEQYF.

A note on this clone: The junction shows a germline mismatch at one end, possibly a read error. V and J are TRBV5-4 and TRBJ2-1; 16 nucleotides line up with TRBD2. In germline, CDR1 is SGHNT, CDR2 YYREEE (reference sequence). The CDR3 extends over 16 amino acids. CDR3 DNA: TGTGCCAGCAGTTTGGGACTAGCGGGAGGGCCCGGTGAGCAGTTCTTC. Protein product: CASSLGLAGGPGEQFF.

This sequence joins TRBV4-1 and TRBJ1-3; 8 nucleotides align to TRBD1. The CDR3 is made up of 19 amino acids. Germline CDR1 MGHRA, CDR2 YSYEKL. V lost 2 bases, J lost 0 bases, and 12 bases stayed unmatched. CDR3 residues: CASSQSGGDRTFSGNTIYF. CDR3 coding DNA: TGCGCCAGCAGCCAATCTGGAGGGGACAGGACGTTCTCTGGAAACACCATATATTTT.

The chain employs TRBV9 and TRBJ2-3; D remains unclear. Germline CDR1 reads SGDLS; CDR2 reads YYNGEE. This CDR3 spans 15 amino acids. Trimming left V 4 bases short and J 4 bases short, with 16 bases between. The chain's CDR3 is CASSPRSTHPDTQYF. The CDR3 DNA reads as TGTGCCAGCAGCCCCCGGTCGACCCACCCAGATACGCAGTATTTT.